The TCR beta chain under discussion was sequenced for a study of blood T cell repertoires in COVID-19. Study details: PBMCs, B-cell-depleted T cells, or T cells provided the cDNA or gDNA that made up the material.

Germline V CDR1 and CDR2: SQVTM, ANQGSEA. This CDR3 comprises 15 residues. The V gene end was trimmed by 4 bases and the J gene end by 6 bases; junction bases not matched to a gene: 9. Clones were read by immunoSEQ multiplex PCR, and TCRdb kept only the in-frame ones, dropping some. The table lists 100,000 or so clones, roughly 79% of them singletons. Source material: peripheral blood. This sequence joins TRBV29-1 and TRBJ1-6; TRBD1 matches 7 bases. This TCR was recovered from a man at least 80 years old with acute or convalescent COVID-19. CDR3: CSVAEEGTANSPLHF. DNA of the CDR3: TGCAGCGTTGCTGAAGAGGGGACAGCTAATTCACCCCTCCACTTT.